This entry describes one T cell receptor (beta chain). Trimming shortened V by 1 base and J by 2 bases, and 12 bases separated the two germline ends. Per the germline V gene, CDR1 is SGHRS and CDR2 is YFSETQ. The CDR3 runs to 15 residues. This sample stems from a study of blood T cell repertoires in COVID-19. Study in general: COVID-19 samples collected from the United States, Italy and Spain covered acute and convalescent phases. T cells, B-cell-depleted T cells, or PBMCs provided the cDNA or gDNA that served as material.

Method: immunoSEQ multiplex PCR; TCRdb's copy keeps in-frame clones and lacks some. The repertoire holds 200,000 to 250,000 clones, with about 90% as singletons. The clonotype was recovered from a woman aged 25 to 45 who had recovered from COVID-19. Source material: peripheral blood. The gene calls are TRBV5-1 and TRBJ1-2; D may be TRBD1 (6 bases). The CDR3: CASSLTTQGNYGYTF. For the CDR3, the DNA is TGCGCCAGCAGCTTGACGACCCAGGGGAACTATGGCTACACCTTC. The entire variable domain, with the rest obtained from reference TRBV5-1 and TRBJ1-2, is as follows: KAGVTQTPRYLIKTRGQQVTLSCSPISGHRSVSWYQQTPGQGLQFLFEYFSETQRNKGNFPGRFSGRQFSNSRSEMNVSTLELGDSALYLCASSLTTQGNYGYTFGSGTRLTVV.